Listed below are T cell receptor beta chains from one sample, sequenced in a study of type 1 and type 2 diabetes patients. MiXCR was run by TCRdb on the multiplex PCR reads, yielding one entry per CDR3 protein. Among about 250,000 distinct CDR3 sequences listed, more than 40% were seen once. Sequencing was done on a sample of peripheral blood mononuclear cells (PBMCs). The receptors derive from a man younger than 30 with type 2 diabetes. Each CDR3 is given with its conserved first and last residue. Each record gives: clone size, CDR3 length, D gene, J gene, V gene, CDR3 protein, CDR3 DNA. D genes are given only for firm matches. Rows give clone size only sometimes, using once, few, many, or a class for an expanded clone.

clone size: NA
CDR3 length: 15
D gene: TRBD1
J gene: TRBJ1-1
V gene: TRBV5-1
CDR3 protein: CASSLEGARGTEAFF
CDR3 DNA: TGCGCCAGCAGCTTGGAGGGGGCGCGGGGCACTGAAGCTTTCTTT

clone size: NA
CDR3 length: 16
D gene: NA
J gene: TRBJ2-3
V gene: TRBV6-1
CDR3 protein: CASSGNRGLGTDTQYF
CDR3 DNA: TGTGCCAGCAGTGGAAACCGGGGACTTGGCACAGATACGCAGTATTTT

clone size: NA
CDR3 length: 15
D gene: TRBD1
J gene: TRBJ1-1
V gene: TRBV6-6
CDR3 protein: CASSYSRGQGAEAFF
CDR3 DNA: TGTGCCAGCAGTTACTCCAGGGGACAGGGGGCCGAAGCTTTCTTT

clone size: many
CDR3 length: 12
D gene: TRBD2
J gene: TRBJ2-7
V gene: TRBV2
CDR3 protein: CASSTSGYEQYF
CDR3 DNA: TGTGCCAGCAGTACTAGCGGATACGAGCAGTACTTC

clone size: many
CDR3 length: 13
D gene: NA
J gene: TRBJ1-1
V gene: TRBV2
CDR3 protein: CASSTGGNTEAFF
CDR3 DNA: TGTGCCAGCTCCACCGGGGGGAACACTGAAGCTTTCTTT

clone size: NA
CDR3 length: 14
D gene: NA
J gene: TRBJ1-1
V gene: TRBV5-1
CDR3 protein: CASRISDLNSEAFF
CDR3 DNA: TGCGCCAGCAGGATCAGTGACCTGAATTCTGAAGCTTTCTTT

clone size: many
CDR3 length: 15
D gene: NA
J gene: TRBJ2-7
V gene: TRBV2
CDR3 protein: CASSEWGGDPYEQYF
CDR3 DNA: TGTGCCAGCAGTGAATGGGGGGGCGACCCCTACGAGCAGTACTTC

clone size: NA
CDR3 length: 15
D gene: NA
J gene: TRBJ2-6
V gene: TRBV19
CDR3 protein: CAWSVGAAGANVLTF
CDR3 DNA: TGTGCCTGGAGTGTAGGGGCAGCTGGGGCCAACGTCCTGACTTTC

clone size: NA
CDR3 length: 14
D gene: TRBD1
J gene: TRBJ1-6
V gene: TRBV10-3
CDR3 protein: CAISGRQGYSPLHF
CDR3 DNA: TGTGCCATCAGTGGGAGACAGGGTTATTCACCCCTCCACTTT

clone size: NA
CDR3 length: 14
D gene: TRBD1
J gene: TRBJ1-2
V gene: TRBV15
CDR3 protein: CATSRDDRAGGYTF
CDR3 DNA: TGTGCCACCAGCAGAGATGACAGGGCGGGCGGCTACACCTTC

clone size: NA
CDR3 length: 16
D gene: TRBD2
J gene: TRBJ2-7
V gene: TRBV6-6
CDR3 protein: CASKQTTSGGAGEQYF
CDR3 DNA: TGTGCCAGCAAACAAACTACTAGCGGGGGGGCAGGTGAGCAGTACTTC

clone size: few
CDR3 length: 17
D gene: NA
J gene: TRBJ1-4
V gene: TRBV19
CDR3 protein: CASKRDPQGGTNEKLFF
CDR3 DNA: TGTGCCAGTAAACGGGATCCTCAGGGTGGAACTAATGAAAAACTGTTTTTT

clone size: few
CDR3 length: 15
D gene: TRBD1
J gene: TRBJ2-7
V gene: TRBV12-3/TRBV12-4
CDR3 protein: CASTQDRGNSYEQYF
CDR3 DNA: TGTGCCAGCACCCAGGACAGGGGAAATTCCTACGAGCAGTACTTC

clone size: few
CDR3 length: 13
D gene: NA
J gene: TRBJ2-5
V gene: TRBV20-1
CDR3 protein: CSAREKRQETQYF
CDR3 DNA: TGCAGTGCTAGGGAGAAGCGACAAGAGACCCAGTACTTC

clone size: NA
CDR3 length: 15
D gene: TRBD2
J gene: TRBJ2-2
V gene: TRBV7-2
CDR3 protein: CASSLYSSGVGELFF
CDR3 DNA: TGTGCCAGCAGCTTATATTCTAGCGGGGTCGGGGAGCTGTTTTTT

clone size: many
CDR3 length: 15
D gene: TRBD1
J gene: TRBJ1-5
V gene: TRBV2
CDR3 protein: CASSYRGRSDQPQHF
CDR3 DNA: TGTGCCAGCAGTTACAGGGGGCGGTCAGATCAGCCCCAGCATTTT

clone size: few
CDR3 length: 15
D gene: TRBD2
J gene: TRBJ2-7
V gene: TRBV2
CDR3 protein: CASTGRGRWTYEQYF
CDR3 DNA: TGTGCCAGCACAGGGAGGGGCCGATGGACCTACGAGCAGTACTTC

clone size: NA
CDR3 length: 14
D gene: TRBD2
J gene: TRBJ2-1
V gene: TRBV20-1
CDR3 protein: CSARSGRTTNEQFF
CDR3 DNA: TGCAGTGCTAGGAGCGGGAGAACCACCAATGAGCAGTTCTTC

clone size: NA
CDR3 length: 15
D gene: NA
J gene: TRBJ1-2
V gene: TRBV15
CDR3 protein: CATSSVGRLNIGYTF
CDR3 DNA: TGTGCCACCAGCAGCGTAGGGCGGCTCAACATAGGCTACACCTTC

clone size: few
CDR3 length: 12
D gene: NA
J gene: TRBJ2-1
V gene: TRBV19
CDR3 protein: CASSMDYNEQFF
CDR3 DNA: TGTGCCAGTAGTATGGACTACAATGAGCAGTTCTTC

clone size: few
CDR3 length: 17
D gene: TRBD2
J gene: TRBJ2-1
V gene: TRBV7-7
CDR3 protein: CASSLRRGVSSYNEQFF
CDR3 DNA: TGTGCCAGCAGCTTACGGCGGGGGGTAAGCTCCTACAATGAGCAGTTCTTC

clone size: few
CDR3 length: 13
D gene: NA
J gene: TRBJ1-1
V gene: TRBV12-3/TRBV12-4
CDR3 protein: CASSFVVGSEAFF
CDR3 DNA: TGTGCCAGCAGTTTCGTGGTGGGAAGTGAAGCTTTCTTT

clone size: NA
CDR3 length: 18
D gene: NA
J gene: TRBJ2-2
V gene: TRBV9
CDR3 protein: CASSDNPQGLGYTGELFF
CDR3 DNA: TGTGCCAGCAGCGATAACCCGCAGGGCCTTGGGTACACCGGGGAGCTGTTTTTT

clone size: few
CDR3 length: 14
D gene: NA
J gene: TRBJ2-6
V gene: TRBV27
CDR3 protein: CATSWSSGANVLTF
CDR3 DNA: TGTGCCACCAGCTGGAGCTCTGGGGCCAACGTCCTGACTTTC

clone size: NA
CDR3 length: 12
D gene: NA
J gene: TRBJ2-7
V gene: TRBV4-1
CDR3 protein: CASKSQGDEQYF
CDR3 DNA: TGCGCCAGCAAGTCTCAGGGTGACGAGCAGTACTTC

clone size: many
CDR3 length: 13
D gene: NA
J gene: TRBJ2-5
V gene: TRBV10-1
CDR3 protein: CASSAAGAETQYF
CDR3 DNA: TGCGCCAGCAGTGCAGCAGGGGCAGAGACCCAGTACTTC

clone size: NA
CDR3 length: 15
D gene: NA
J gene: TRBJ1-6
V gene: TRBV19
CDR3 protein: CASSTRSNLGSPLHF
CDR3 DNA: TGTGCCAGTAGTACGAGATCCAATTTAGGGTCACCCCTCCACTTT

clone size: NA
CDR3 length: 14
D gene: NA
J gene: TRBJ2-2
V gene: TRBV9
CDR3 protein: CASSVGTNTGELFF
CDR3 DNA: TGTGCCAGCAGCGTAGGTACGAACACCGGGGAGCTGTTTTTT

clone size: NA
CDR3 length: 15
D gene: TRBD1
J gene: TRBJ1-5
V gene: TRBV7-8
CDR3 protein: CASSLGRQGDQPQHF
CDR3 DNA: TGTGCCAGCAGCTTGGGTAGACAGGGAGATCAGCCCCAGCATTTT

clone size: NA
CDR3 length: 13
D gene: NA
J gene: TRBJ2-1
V gene: TRBV6-6
CDR3 protein: CASSPQSRGEQFF
CDR3 DNA: TGTGCCAGCAGTCCCCAAAGTCGGGGTGAGCAGTTCTTC

clone size: NA
CDR3 length: 15
D gene: TRBD1
J gene: TRBJ2-7
V gene: TRBV13
CDR3 protein: CASSSGQGQAYEQYF
CDR3 DNA: TGTGCCAGCAGCTCCGGACAGGGTCAGGCCTACGAGCAGTACTTC

clone size: NA
CDR3 length: 19
D gene: NA
J gene: TRBJ2-6
V gene: TRBV28
CDR3 protein: CASSPDGINAISGANVLTF
CDR3 DNA: TGTGCCAGCAGTCCCGACGGAATAAACGCGATCTCTGGGGCCAACGTCCTGACTTTC

clone size: NA
CDR3 length: 16
D gene: TRBD1
J gene: TRBJ2-1
V gene: TRBV12-3/TRBV12-4
CDR3 protein: CASLMDRDRVRNEQFF
CDR3 DNA: TGTGCCAGCCTCATGGACCGGGACAGGGTGAGGAATGAGCAGTTCTTC

clone size: NA
CDR3 length: 12
D gene: TRBD2
J gene: TRBJ2-3
V gene: TRBV12-3/TRBV12-4
CDR3 protein: CANTGGSDTQYF
CDR3 DNA: TGTGCCAACACGGGGGGGTCAGATACGCAGTATTTT

clone size: NA
CDR3 length: 15
D gene: TRBD2
J gene: TRBJ2-1
V gene: TRBV2
CDR3 protein: CASRMTSGVYNEQFF
CDR3 DNA: TGTGCCAGCAGAATGACTAGCGGGGTGTACAATGAGCAGTTCTTC